These T cell receptor beta chains were read from a single sample in a study of patients and donors after allogeneic stem cell transplantation. MiXCR was run by TCRdb on the RT-PCR reads, yielding one entry per CDR3 protein. Of around 200,000 distinct CDR3 sequences detected, 38% appear once; the ten largest clones hold 11%. The sample taken for sequencing was blood, either unsorted or a sorted T cell fraction (not recorded which). Receptors originate from a human donor who was either an allogeneic HSCT recipient or a stem cell or donor lymphocyte infusion donor (not recorded which). It is not recorded whose cells these are; they may come from a transplant donor. CDR3s include the opening cysteine and the closing phenylalanine or tryptophan. Fields, in order: J gene, V gene, CDR3 protein.

TRBJ1-5,TRBV5-1,CASSLEGGSQPQHF
TRBJ1-6,TRBV5-1,CASNPGTAYSPLHF
TRBJ1-5,TRBV20-1,CSAYPGPSINQPQHF
TRBJ1-2,TRBV25-1,CASRESRDGSTANYGYTF
TRBJ1-1,TRBV28,CASSLVGSGPAEAFF
TRBJ1-6,TRBV14,CASSQRSPYNSPLHF
TRBJ1-1,TRBV5-1,CASSLDNLNTEAFF
TRBJ2-5,TRBV10-3,CAISVRGAQETQYF
TRBJ1-1,TRBV4-2,CASRGTVNTEAFF
TRBJ2-7,TRBV3-1,CASSQVGSGEQYF
TRBJ2-3,TRBV28,CASRKDASTDTQYF
TRBJ2-2,TRBV10-3,CAISREATRVTGELFF
TRBJ1-5,TRBV4-3,CASSQDPTGSQPQHF
TRBJ2-1,TRBV10-3,CAISGLRGSGGELNYNEQFF
TRBJ1-2,TRBV6-1,CASRLGTAAYGYTF
TRBJ1-4,TRBV20-1,CSAILPDEKLFF
TRBJ2-1,TRBV7-9,CASSLVRGRVSSSYNEQFF
TRBJ2-7,TRBV12-3/TRBV12-4,CASSPQGGPYEQYF
TRBJ1-4,TRBV18,CASSLRQNEKLFF
TRBJ2-5,TRBV9,CASSVGGLAGEETQYF
TRBJ1-5,TRBV20-1,CSARGRVGNQPQHF
TRBJ1-5,TRBV20-1,CSAGQENNQPQHF
TRBJ2-4,TRBV6-5,CASRDLAEPRNIQYF
TRBJ1-6,TRBV10-3,CAIREGNSPLHF
TRBJ1-5,TRBV4-3,CASSPMVGGNQPQHF
TRBJ2-7,TRBV2,CASSDGQGSSYEQYF
TRBJ1-1,TRBV3-1,CASSLRSQNTEAFF
TRBJ1-1,TRBV12-3/TRBV12-4,CASSLAFYTEAFF
TRBJ1-6,TRBV27,CASSLNRLSSSPLHF
TRBJ1-2,TRBV5-1,CASSSQGGGYAF
TRBJ1-6,TRBV7-2,CASSLSANSPLHF
TRBJ1-1,TRBV10-3,CAIRTQEALNTEAFF
TRBJ2-5,TRBV29-1,CSVATTGVWETQYF
TRBJ2-1,TRBV12-3/TRBV12-4,CASSSVLAVPSSYNEQFF
TRBJ1-4,TRBV20-1,CSAMTGPNEKLFF
TRBJ2-1,TRBV4-1,CASSLLAGGNNEQFF
TRBJ1-2,TRBV25-1,CASSPQPTGVFGYTF
TRBJ2-3,TRBV5-1,CASSLLVPGDTQYF
TRBJ2-1,TRBV7-3,CASSLSGGRYNEQFF
TRBJ1-2,TRBV12-3/TRBV12-4,CASSLTVRKDYTF
TRBJ2-3,TRBV7-6,CASSFRPGLDTQYF
TRBJ2-5,TRBV5-1,CASSPERGQETQYF
TRBJ2-3,TRBV3-1,CASSQDRATSTDTQYF
TRBJ1-1,TRBV6-5,CASSYRGGTEAFF
TRBJ1-3,TRBV4-2,CASSQTLARSSGNTIYF
TRBJ2-1,TRBV29-1,CSVEDFNPRLAGGSSYNEQFF
TRBJ1-1,TRBV7-2,CASSLGGRGMNTEAFF
TRBJ1-6,TRBV12-3/TRBV12-4,CASRGTGGVGSPLHF
TRBJ1-5,TRBV27,CASSSEGLSNQPQHF
TRBJ2-3,TRBV7-3,CASSPGASTDTQYF